The 10 T cell receptor beta chains listed next were all sequenced from one sample in a study of early T cells in non-severe SARS-CoV-2 infection. TCRdb re-called the 5' RACE reads with MiXCR, one entry per CDR3 protein. Altogether 65,000 to 75,000 distinct CDR3 sequences are present, over 3.5% being singletons, with the ten largest covering approximately 3.7%. The sequencing used whole blood, collected at baseline. Receptor source: an adult who was a healthcare worker with PCR-confirmed SARS-CoV-2 infection or an uninfected control (not recorded which). The donor label of this sample is uncertain.

The rearrangement links TRBV15 to TRBJ2-3, with unresolved D. The CDR3 sequence is 15 residues long. The germline gives CDR1 LNHNV, CDR2 YYDKDF (reference sequence). Trimming stripped 4 bases from V and 0 bases from J, with 11 bases between. CDR3 bases: TGTGCCACCAGCACCCTAAGCGCGAGCACAGATACGCAGTATTTT. Protein sequence: CATSTLSASTDTQYF.

V is TRBV6-6 and J is TRBJ2-4; D not certain. V lost 4 bases and J lost 2, with 12 bases in between. CDR1 is MNHNY, CDR2 SVGAGI, per germline (reference sequence). The CDR3 has 15 residues. The CDR3 nucleotides are TGTGCCAGCAGTTCTGTCGGAGACTCCAAAAACATTCAGTACTTC. Its protein product is CASSSVGDSKNIQYF.

This clonotype was recorded many times. Here the CDR3 reads CASSSPGQGNSPYFYNEQFF. DNA for the CDR3: TGTGCCAGCAGCTCTCCGGGACAGGGGAATTCCCCCTACTTTTACAATGAGCAGTTCTTC. The chain is built from TRBV7-8 and TRBJ2-1; 10 positions agree with TRBD1. The V gene end was trimmed by 4 bases and the J gene end by 4 bases; junction bases not matched to a gene: 19. This CDR3 is built from 20 residues. In germline, CDR1 is SGHVS, CDR2 FQNEAQ.

The chain couples TRBV5-8 to TRBJ2-6; possibly TRBD1 for D (6 bases). The germline V gene has CDR1 SGHTS and CDR2 YDEGEE. The CDR3 has 16 amino acids. Trimming stripped 4 bases from V and 0 bases from J, with 11 bases between. CDR3 in amino acids: CASSRTVLSGANVLTF. Written as DNA, the CDR3 is TGTGCCAGCAGCCGGACAGTTCTCTCTGGGGCCAACGTCCTGACTTTC.

This clonotype was recorded at least ten times. The rearrangement links TRBV19 to TRBJ1-4, with D possibly TRBD1 on 6 matching bases. The CDR3 spans 14 residues. V was trimmed by 8 bases and J by 8 bases, leaving 18 bases between them. Germline V gives CDR1 LNHDA, CDR2 SQIVND (reference sequence). CDR3 DNA sequence: TGTGCCAGTGGCGATGCAGGGGCGGGGGAAAAACTGTTTTTT. Its translation is CASGDAGAGEKLFF.

In its sample, this clonotype was seen a few times. The J gene is TRBJ1-1, the V gene TRBV7-6, with 8 bases fitting TRBD1. Germline values: CDR1 SGHVS, CDR2 FNYEAQ. The CDR3 loop spans 14 amino acids. The ends lost 4 bases at V and 5 bases at J; junction bases unmatched: 6. CDR3: CASSSQGARTEAFF. The CDR3 DNA follows: TGTGCCAGCAGCTCGCAGGGGGCTAGGACTGAAGCTTTCTTT.

The V gene is TRBV10-1, the J gene TRBJ1-2, with a tentative D call TRBD1 (5 bases). This CDR3 has 14 amino acids. Germline values: CDR1 WNHNN, CDR2 SYGVQD (reference sequence). Trimming cost V 2 bases and J 5 bases, with 12 bases left between them. CDR3 residues: CASSEMRGGYGYTF. The CDR3 DNA is TGCGCCAGCAGTGAGATGAGGGGAGGATATGGCTACACCTTC.

This clonotype appeared many times. V is TRBV20-1 and J is TRBJ1-1; D remains unclear. Trimming pared 1 base from V and 11 bases from J, leaving 17 bases between. This CDR3 comprises 13 residues. CDR1 is DFQATT and CDR2 is SNEGSKA in the germline V gene (reference sequence). The DNA of the CDR3 is TGCAGTGCTAGAGTGGACGGCGTCGGTTCGGCTTTCTTT. Its protein product is CSARVDGVGSAFF.

This clonotype has ten or more counts. This chain joins TRBV4-2 and TRBJ2-3; 7 bases are a match to TRBD2. CDR1 and CDR2 from the germline V gene are LGHNA and YNFKEQ. The length of the CDR3 is 14 residues. Trimming at V came to 4 bases and at J to 6 bases, leaving 7 bases not matched to a gene. The chain's CDR3 is CASSLGTTGDTQYF. In nucleotides, the CDR3 is TGTGCCAGCAGCCTAGGGACTACGGGGGATACGCAGTATTTT.

In its sample, this clonotype was seen many times. A junction end diverges from the germline sequence, so it may reflect a read error. This sequence joins TRBV13 and TRBJ1-1, with D possibly TRBD1 on 5 matching bases. Germline V gene sequence: CDR1 PRHDT, CDR2 FYEKMQ (reference sequence). The CDR3 is made up of 17 amino acids. Here the CDR3 DNA reads TGTGCCAGCAGTTTAGTTAGCGGCTTGGGGACGGACACTGAAGCTTTCTTT. Protein: CASSLVSGLGTDTEAFF.